This T cell receptor (beta chain) is drawn from a study of T cell changes during pregnancy in multiple sclerosis. Here immunoSEQ multiplex PCR was the method, and the copy in TCRdb shows in-frame clones only, minus some. The data show roughly 69,000 clones, 90% to 95% seen once. This CDR3 comprises 17 residues. Trimming removed 4 bases from V and 0 bases from J; junction bases left unmatched: 5. Germline V gives CDR1 SGHDN, CDR2 FVKESK. This sequence joins TRBV14 and TRBJ2-7, with 14 bases identical to TRBD2. This clonotype was obtained from a female donor with multiple sclerosis, enrolled in a pregnancy study. Material: peripheral blood, obtained after pregnancy. The CDR3 is CASSPLGLAGGSYEQYF. The CDR3 coding sequence is TGTGCCAGCAGCCCCTTAGGACTAGCGGGGGGCTCCTACGAGCAGTACTTC.